This passage covers 28 T cell receptor beta chains from one sample sequenced in a study of blood T cell repertoires in COVID-19. Data came from immunoSEQ multiplex PCR; TCRdb stores just in-frame clones and leaves some out. The sample holds some 390,000 clones, around 89% seen once. Source material: peripheral blood. The receptors here all came from a middle-aged woman with COVID-19, enrolled during active disease.

V and J are TRBV11-3 and TRBJ2-1, with 11 nucleotides matching TRBD2. The CDR3 is made up of 15 amino acids. From germline, CDR1 is SGHNT and CDR2 YENEEA. The junction had 2 bases not matched to a gene; V was cut back by 3 bases and J by 4 bases. In nucleotides, the CDR3 is TGTGCCAGCAGCTTCACTAGCGGGGGTTACAATGAGCAGTTCTTC. Translating it yields CASSFTSGGYNEQFF.

This clone was detected a few times. V and J are TRBV13 and TRBJ1-2; D might be TRBD1 (6 bases). The CDR3 extends over 16 amino acids. Germline V gene data show CDR1 as PRHDT and CDR2 as FYEKMQ (reference sequence). Trimming pared 0 bases from V and 8 bases from J, leaving 19 bases between. The CDR3 loop reads CASSLGARAGEEGYTF. CDR3 in DNA: TGTGCCAGCAGCTTAGGTGCCCGGGCAGGGGAAGAAGGCTACACCTTC.

This rearrangement joins TRBV3-1 (or the pseudogene TRBV3-2) to TRBJ1-2; perhaps TRBD1 as D (6 bases). In germline, CDR1 is LGHDT, CDR2 YNNKEL (reference sequence). Trimming pared 3 bases from V and 6 bases from J, leaving 11 bases between. The CDR3 is made up of 13 amino acids. The CDR3 is CASSHTGRDGYTF. The CDR3 DNA is TGTGCCAGCAGCCATACAGGGAGGGATGGCTACACCTTC.

The J gene is TRBJ1-3, the V gene TRBV9, with unresolved D. V shed 0 bases and J shed 7 bases, with 8 bases lying between them. This CDR3 has 13 residues. Germline CDR1 SGDLS, CDR2 YYNGEE. In nucleotides, the CDR3 is TGTGCCAGCAGCGTAGATGAGGCGAACACCATATATTTT. The encoded protein is CASSVDEANTIYF. Full variable domain (remainder filled in from reference TRBV9 and TRBJ1-3): DSGVTQTPKHLITATGQRVTLRCSPRSGDLSVYWYQQSLDQGLQFLIQYYNGEERAKGNILERFSAQQFPDLHSELNLSSLELGDSALYFCASSVDEANTIYFGEGSWLTVV.

This clone was observed a handful of times. The chain carries TRBV30 and TRBJ2-7; TRBD2 agrees at 9 bases. CDR1 is GTSNPN, CDR2 SVGIG, per germline (reference sequence). The CDR3 consists of 15 residues. V gave up 8 bases and J gave up 0 bases; unmatched junction bases: 11. The CDR3 DNA reads as TGTGCCGGGATATCTTCTAGCGGGGCCTCCTACGAGCAGTACTTC. Translated, it gives CAGISSSGASYEQYF.

V is TRBV6-5 and J is TRBJ1-6; unclear D gene. Per germline, CDR1 MNHEY and CDR2 SVGAGI. The ends were cut back, 2 bases at V and 7 bases at J, with 9 bases in the middle. This CDR3 spans 14 amino acids. CDR3 bases: TGTGCCAGCAGTTACGGCACAGCCAATTCACCCCTCCACTTT. It encodes CASSYGTANSPLHF.

In this sample, this clone turned up once. The chain links TRBV7-2 to TRBJ2-1; 8 bases agree with TRBD2. Germline V gives CDR1 SGHTA, CDR2 FQGNSA. Germline trimming cut 4 bases from V and 0 bases from J; bases unmatched to any gene: 5. The CDR3 contains 16 residues. The CDR3 reads CASSSGGPISYNEQFF. The CDR3 nucleotides read TGTGCCAGCAGCTCGGGGGGGCCCATCTCCTACAATGAGCAGTTCTTC.

The J gene is TRBJ2-7, the V gene TRBV7-8, with 13 nucleotides matching TRBD2. This CDR3 is built from 16 residues. V shed 5 bases and J 5 bases; nucleotides not matched to a gene: 9. Germline V lookup: CDR1 SGHVS, CDR2 FQNEAQ. This CDR3 is CASSPRTSGSPNEQYF. The CDR3 bases are TGTGCCAGCAGCCCTCGGACTAGCGGGAGCCCTAACGAGCAGTACTTC.

V gene TRBV7-9 combines with J gene TRBJ1-5; D is possibly TRBD1 (6 bases). The CDR3 totals 16 residues. Germline CDR1 reads SEHNR; CDR2 reads FQNEAQ (reference sequence). The V end lost 5 bases, the J end lost 2 bases, and 16 bases lay between the germline ends. CDR3 DNA: TGTGCCAGCAGCCGAGGGGGGGGCCCTGGCAATCAGCCCCAGCATTTT. Its protein is CASSRGGGPGNQPQHF. The full variable domain, its missing parts supplied by reference TRBV7-9 and TRBJ1-5, is DTGVSQNPRHKITKRGQNVTFRCDPISEHNRLYWYRQTLGQGPEFLTYFQNEAQLEKSRLLSDRFSAERPKGSFSTLEIQRTEQGDSAMYLCASSRGGGPGNQPQHFGDGTRLSIL.

This clone was observed a handful of times. The rearrangement links TRBV7-9 to TRBJ1-1; TRBD1 is a possible D gene (5 bases). Germline loops: CDR1 SEHNR, CDR2 FQNEAQ (reference sequence). The CDR3 is 14 residues long. V was trimmed by 7 bases and J by 2 bases, leaving 14 bases between them. The CDR3 DNA follows: TGTGCCAGCACGGGGCCAGCAATTAACACTGAAGCTTTCTTT. Translating gives CASTGPAINTEAFF.

The rearrangement links TRBV6-6 to TRBJ2-5; the match to TRBD1 covers 7 bases. The germline CDR1 and CDR2 sequences are MNHNY and SVGAGI (reference sequence). The ends lost 5 bases at V and 2 bases at J; junction bases unmatched: 2. The CDR3 contains 13 residues. The CDR3 nucleotides are TGTGCCAGCAGTCGGGACAGACAAGAGACCCAGTACTTC. Its translation is CASSRDRQETQYF.

The chain recombines TRBV20-1 with TRBJ1-2; 8 bases are a match to TRBD1. V was pared by 3 bases and J by 0 bases, with 12 bases of the junction left unmatched. The germline CDR1 and CDR2 sequences are DFQATT and SNEGSKA (reference sequence). The CDR3 consists of 17 residues. CDR3 bases: TGCAGTGCTAGTCTAGGCCAGGGGGCAAAGACTAACTATGGCTACACCTTC. This encodes CSASLGQGAKTNYGYTF.

This clone has just one count. The V gene is TRBV2, the J gene TRBJ2-1, with 10 bases aligning to TRBD2. With V trimmed by 3 bases and J by 8 bases, 7 bases remained unmatched. Germline assignment: CDR1 SNHLY and CDR2 FYNNEI. This CDR3 comprises 15 residues. The CDR3 DNA sequence: TGTGCCAGCAGTGAGAGGGCTAGCGGGGGCGATGAGCAGTTCTTC. It codes for CASSERASGGDEQFF.

The chain links TRBV4-1 to TRBJ1-2; no clear D gene. The CDR3 extends over 14 amino acids. V was cut by 1 base and J by 1 base, with 7 bases left in between. The V gene's germline CDR1 is MGHRA and CDR2 YSYEKL. CDR3 sequence (DNA): TGCGCCAGCAGCCAAGTTCGGGGTAACTATGGCTACACCTTC. Encoded protein: CASSQVRGNYGYTF.

Comments on this clone: Compared with germline, one end of the junction differs, possibly owing to a read error. The rearrangement joins TRBV7-8 to TRBJ1-3; 8 positions match TRBD1. This CDR3 is 16 amino acids long. Germline V gives CDR1 SGHVS, CDR2 FQNEAQ. CDR3 sequence: CASSLGQGVPGNTIYF. DNA of the CDR3: TGTGCCAGCAGTTTAGGACAGGGAGTACCTGGAAACACCATATATTTT.

The V and J genes are TRBV10-3 and TRBJ2-3, with D possibly TRBD2 on 5 matching bases. The CDR3 runs 14 residues. V lost 2 bases and J 5 bases, leaving 11 bases between the germline ends. Germline V gene data show CDR1 as ENHRY and CDR2 as SYGVKD. The DNA of the CDR3 is TGTGCCATCAGTGAGAGAGGGAGCGGAGATACGCAGTATTTT. It yields the protein CAISERGSGDTQYF.

The V gene is TRBV15, the J gene TRBJ2-1; 7 bases agree with TRBD2. Germline-derived CDR1 and CDR2 are LNHNV and YYDKDF (reference sequence). Germline trimming cut 5 bases from V and 2 bases from J; bases unmatched to any gene: 3. There are 14 residues in the CDR3. CDR3 sequence (DNA): TGTGCCACCAGCCCTAGCGGCCCCTACAATGAGCAGTTCTTC. It specifies CATSPSGPYNEQFF.

The J gene is TRBJ1-1, the V gene TRBV12-5, with unresolved D. Germline loops: CDR1 LGHNT, CDR2 FRNRAP. Deletions cut 6 bases from V and 1 base from J, with 6 bases between. The CDR3 extends over 12 amino acids. The CDR3 DNA reads as TGTGCTAGTGGACGGTCGAACACTGAAGCTTTCTTT. Translating gives CASGRSNTEAFF.

The rearrangement joins TRBV12-5 to TRBJ1-6; TRBD1 might be the D (5 bases). Germline V CDR1 and CDR2: LGHNT, FRNRAP. V lost 4 bases, J lost 9 bases, and 10 bases lay in between. This CDR3 contains 13 residues. The CDR3: CASGYRSGSPLHF. DNA for the CDR3: TGTGCTAGTGGTTACAGGTCCGGTTCACCCCTCCACTTT.

The chain carries TRBV3-1 (or the pseudogene TRBV3-2) and TRBJ2-7; TRBD1 matches 9 bases. The CDR3 totals 15 residues. The J segment lost 5 bases and the V segment lost 3 bases, leaving 8 bases of the junction unmatched. Germline assignment: CDR1 LGHDT and CDR2 YNNKEL (reference sequence). The CDR3 region is CASSQRQGVTNEQYF. CDR3 sequence (DNA): TGTGCCAGCAGCCAGCGACAGGGGGTAACTAACGAGCAGTACTTC.

Written as DNA, the CDR3 is TGTGCCAGCAGTTCAGCCCGGGGATATACGGATAGCAATCAGCCCCAGCATTTT. Amino acid sequence: CASSSARGYTDSNQPQHF. The chain uses TRBV6-2 or TRBV6-3 and TRBJ1-5, with no clear D. Per germline, CDR1 MNHEY and CDR2 SVGEGT. This CDR3 has 18 amino acids. The V gene lost 4 bases and the J gene lost 0 bases, with 19 bases spanning the gap.

This clone was seen only a few times. This sample also contains other DNA sequences that code for the same CDR3. V and J are TRBV28 and TRBJ1-1; D is unclear. The CDR3 contains 13 residues. Germline V gene sequence: CDR1 MDHEN, CDR2 SYDVKM. Between the trimmed V and J ends, which lost 3 bases and 1 base, there was a span of 6 bases. The CDR3 here is CASSLVQNTEAFF. Here the CDR3 DNA reads TGTGCCAGCAGTTTGGTACAGAACACTGAAGCTTTCTTT.

The chain uses TRBV2 and TRBJ1-1; D is possibly TRBD1 (5 bases). The CDR3 covers 12 residues. V lost 6 bases, J lost 3 bases, and 8 bases lay in between. Per germline, CDR1 SNHLY and CDR2 FYNNEI. CDR3 amino acids: CASRQDYTEAFF. The CDR3 nucleotides read TGTGCCAGCAGACAGGATTACACTGAAGCTTTCTTT.

CDR3 residues: CASSLGQANEKLFF. CDR3 DNA: TGTGCCAGCAGCCTGGGACAGGCTAATGAAAAACTGTTTTTT. This sequence joins TRBV7-2 and TRBJ1-4; TRBD1 aligns across 8 bases. The germline V gene has CDR1 SGHTA and CDR2 FQGNSA. After removal of 5 bases from V and 3 bases from J, the junction contained 2 bases not matched to a gene. This CDR3 is 14 amino acids long.

The CDR3, as DNA: TGTGCCAGCAGCCAATATCCCCGGGACAGCAGATTCTACGAGCAGTACTTC. Translating it yields CASSQYPRDSRFYEQYF. This chain connects TRBV16 to TRBJ2-7, with 7 bases identical to TRBD1. The CDR3 extends over 17 amino acids. CDR1 is KGHSY and CDR2 is FQNENV in the germline V gene. V trimming: 1 base; J trimming: 3 bases; junction bases outside the gene matches: 12.

This sequence joins TRBV7-2 and TRBJ2-7, with 9 bases identical to TRBD2. The length of the CDR3 is 15 residues. J lost 8 bases, V lost 2 bases, and 10 bases had no gene match. CDR1 is SGHTA and CDR2 is FQGNSA in the germline V gene. As DNA, the CDR3 is TGTGCCAGCAGCTTAAAAGGGACTAGCCCCATTCAGCAGTACTTC. As protein: CASSLKGTSPIQQYF.

The chain employs TRBV5-1 and TRBJ1-1; 10 bases line up with TRBD1. With V trimmed by 0 bases and J by 9 bases, 2 bases remained unmatched. Germline CDR1 SGHRS, CDR2 YFSETQ. CDR3 length: 13 amino acids. DNA of the CDR3: TGCGCCAGCAGCTTGGGGGACAGGGGTAAAGCTTTCTTT. It translates to CASSLGDRGKAFF.

V and J are TRBV10-3 and TRBJ1-1, with a weak D call TRBD1 (6 bases). There are 11 residues in the CDR3. Per germline, CDR1 ENHRY and CDR2 SYGVKD. V lost 4 bases and J lost 9, with 9 bases in between. CDR3 sequence reads: CAISGDRKAFF. The DNA of the CDR3 is TGTGCCATCAGTGGAGACAGGAAAGCTTTCTTT.